A selection of T cell receptor beta chains follows, all from one sample in a study of OX40 agonist ivuxolimab in advanced cancers. Generated by immunoSEQ multiplex PCR, the TCRdb table keeps only in-frame clones and is missing some. The sample holds about 81,000 clones, about 81% seen once. Sequences were derived from CD4+ or CD8+ T cells sorted from blood, sampled in a trial of the OX40 agonist ivuxolimab. The receptors here all came from an adult with an advanced solid tumor such as melanoma, head and neck, liver or kidney cancer. The CDR3 runs from the conserved cysteine through the conserved F or W. The order of the fields is D gene, J gene, clone size, V gene, CDR3 DNA, CDR3 protein. A D gene is named only where the DNA matches it firmly. Clone size is not always given. Where it is, it says once, few, many or a class for expanded clones.

.	TRBJ2-1	.	TRBV7-9	TGTGCCAGCAGATCGGCCGGGACTCGCTACAATGAGCAGTTCTTC	CASRSAGTRYNEQFF
.	TRBJ2-3	.	TRBV7-3	TGTGCCAGCAGCTTAAATAAGGAAAGCACAGATACGCAGTATTTT	CASSLNKESTDTQYF
TRBD2	TRBJ2-1	.	TRBV27	TGTGCCAGCAGACCAGCGGGAGTAAGCTCCTACAATGAGCAGTTCTTC	CASRPAGVSSYNEQFF
.	TRBJ1-5	.	TRBV7-8	TGTGCCAGCAGCTTAGCAGGGGATCAGCCCCAGCATTTT	CASSLAGDQPQHF
TRBD2	TRBJ2-5	.	TRBV7-6	TGTGCCAGCAGCCCCACGGGGGGAGAGACCCAGTACTTC	CASSPTGGETQYF
TRBD1	TRBJ1-5	.	TRBV7-2	TGTGCCAGCAGCTTAGGGGGACAGGGAGGCAATCAGCCCCAGCATTTT	CASSLGGQGGNQPQHF
.	TRBJ2-7	.	TRBV9	TGTGCCAGCAGCGTAGAGGGGTGGCACGAGCAGTACTTC	CASSVEGWHEQYF
TRBD2	TRBJ2-7	.	TRBV4-2	TGTGCCAGCAGCCAAGATGGGGCTAGCGGGAGGAACGAGCAGTACTTC	CASSQDGASGRNEQYF
.	TRBJ2-5	.	TRBV21-1	TGTGCCAGCAGCAAAGAAAACAGGGGGCAGGAGACCCAGTACTTC	CASSKENRGQETQYF
TRBD1	TRBJ1-5	.	TRBV5-1	TGCGCCAGCAGCCCAGGGGGGGGACAGTACAATCAGCCCCAGCATTTT	CASSPGGGQYNQPQHF
.	TRBJ1-6	few	TRBV19	TGTGCCAGTAGTATTGCGCAGGGTAATTCACCCCTCCACTTT	CASSIAQGNSPLHF
.	TRBJ1-4	.	TRBV28	TGTGCCAGCAGTCTTGACAGGCCGAATGAAAAACTGTTTTTT	CASSLDRPNEKLFF
TRBD2	TRBJ2-7	.	TRBV5-1	TGCGCCAGCAGCCCAGCCGGACTAAGCGGGACCTACGAGCAGTACTTC	CASSPAGLSGTYEQYF
.	TRBJ1-6	.	TRBV2	TGTGCCAGCAGTGACAGCTCCTATAATTCACCCCTCCACTTT	CASSDSSYNSPLHF
.	TRBJ2-1	.	TRBV11-2	TGTGCCAGCAGCTTAGGGATTATGGTGGAGCAGTTCTTC	CASSLGIMVEQFF
TRBD1	TRBJ1-1	.	TRBV29-1	TGCAGCGTGACAGGGGCTCGGACTGAAGCTTTCTTT	CSVTGARTEAFF
TRBD1	TRBJ1-6	few	TRBV2	TGTGCCAGCGGGACAGCGTTGCCAGGGTCACCCCTCCACTTT	CASGTALPGSPLHF
.	TRBJ2-1	.	TRBV9	TGTGCCAGCAGCGTAGGGTCCGGAAATGAGCAGTTCTTC	CASSVGSGNEQFF
TRBD2	TRBJ2-7	.	TRBV7-9	TGTGCCAGCAGCCCTGGGACTAGCGACTACGAGCAGTACTTC	CASSPGTSDYEQYF
.	TRBJ2-5	.	TRBV19	TGTGCCAGTAGTATGGCAAGGGAGGAGACCCAGTACTTC	CASSMAREETQYF
.	TRBJ1-4	.	TRBV6-6	TGTGCCACCGCAGGGGAGACAGCTAATGAAAAACTGTTTTTT	CATAGETANEKLFF
.	TRBJ1-5	.	TRBV5-1	TGCGCCAGCAGCTTGGAGGGGGGTCGGCCCCAGCATTTT	CASSLEGGRPQHF
.	TRBJ1-2	.	TRBV4-1	TGCGCCAGCAGCCTAGAGGGCGGATATGGCTACACCTTC	CASSLEGGYGYTF